This paragraph reports one T cell receptor (beta chain). This sample was taken from a study of blood T cell repertoires in COVID-19. Study-level information: The United States, Italy and Spain were the sources of the acute and convalescent COVID-19 samples.

Germline V gene data show CDR1 as SGHTA and CDR2 as FQGNSA. This CDR3 is built from 14 residues. The ends were cut back, 2 bases at V and 4 bases at J, with 11 bases in the middle. Per the original methods: Cell counts per sample came from amplifying reference gene primers. Assay: immunoSEQ multiplex PCR; the TCRdb copy retains only in-frame clones and omits some. The DNA gave D and trimming, while V, J and clone size come from that table. The sample has roughly 230,000 clones, roughly 86% seen once. The chain joins TRBV7-2 to TRBJ1-1; possible D gene TRBD1, 6 bases. The sample comprised peripheral blood. The TCR sequence derives from a human donor in a cohort sampled during active COVID-19. DNA of the CDR3: TGTGCCAGCAGCTTACAGGGGATGGGCACTGAAGCTTTCTTT. This codes for CASSLQGMGTEAFF.